These 26 T cell receptor beta chains came from one sample sequenced in a study of cytomegalovirus exposure and HLA in healthy donors (TCRdb year 2017). The library was made by the immunoSEQ multiplex PCR assay. In its TCRdb copy, this immuneACCESS table keeps in-frame sequences only and misses some clones. Where compared with another copy, unresolved V genes explain less than half of these, and the others have no known cause. In all, the sample holds about 260,000 clones, and about 90% of those were seen once. 3.1% of the sample comes from the top ten. Sequencing was performed on PBMCs. These receptors originate from a young woman in good health and CMV-seronegative.

This chain uses TRBV6-1 with TRBJ1-4; perhaps TRBD1 as D (6 bases). Trimming pared 6 bases from V and 8 bases from J, leaving 16 bases between. The CDR3 totals 14 residues. In germline, CDR1 is MNHNS, CDR2 SASEGT. CDR3 DNA sequence: TGTGCCAGCAGCCCCGGGACACCGTACGAAAAACTGTTTTTT. It specifies CASSPGTPYEKLFF.

The chain carries TRBV21-1 and TRBJ1-1. TRBV21-1 is flagged as a pseudogene. The CDR3 contains 13 residues. The CDR3 sequence is CASSRGGESEAFF. CDR3 nucleotide sequence: TGTGCCAGCAGCCGGGGGGGCGAGAGTGAAGCTTTCTTT.

The chain has TRBV5-1 and TRBJ2-3; 9 bases line up with TRBD2. V trimming: 7 bases; J trimming: 2 bases; junction bases outside the gene matches: 8. The CDR3 loop spans 15 amino acids. Germline assignment: CDR1 SGHRS and CDR2 YFSETQ. The CDR3 region has the DNA TGCGCCAGCGATGAAGCGGGAGGAAACACAGATACGCAGTATTTT. This encodes CASDEAGGNTDTQYF.

This chain links TRBV11-3 with TRBJ2-7; 9 bases are a match to TRBD1. The CDR3 length is 16 residues. V lost 1 base and J lost 3; bases outside the gene matches: 7. From germline, CDR1 is SGHNT and CDR2 YENEEA. The CDR3 DNA follows: TGTGCCAGCAGCTTAGGAGGGGACAGGGCTGGCTACGAGCAGTACTTC. Translated, it gives CASSLGGDRAGYEQYF.

The rearrangement uses TRBV7-2 and TRBJ1-5, with a possible D match to TRBD1 (5 bases). V lost 3 bases to trimming and J lost 7 bases, with 10 bases between them. The CDR3 totals 13 residues. Germline V gene sequence: CDR1 SGHTA, CDR2 FQGNSA. CDR3 region: CASSFGQGQPQHF. In DNA form, the CDR3 reads TGTGCCAGCAGCTTCGGGCAGGGCCAGCCCCAGCATTTT.

This clone was counted between two and nine times. The V gene is TRBV20-1, the J gene TRBJ2-1, with D maybe TRBD2 (6 bases). The CDR3 loop spans 10 amino acids. Germline V gene data show CDR1 as DFQATT and CDR2 as SNEGSKA (reference sequence). DNA of the CDR3: TGCAGGCCCGCGGGGAATGAGCAGTTCTTC. It is translated as CRPAGNEQFF.

The V gene is TRBV6-1, the J gene TRBJ2-7; D uncertain. The germline gives CDR1 MNHNS, CDR2 SASEGT. Trimming took 5 bases from V and 0 from J, leaving 5 bases between them. The CDR3 consists of 12 residues. The CDR3 DNA is TGTGCCAGCAGTCTCACCTCCTACGAGCAGTACTTC. Protein product: CASSLTSYEQYF.

The rearrangement uses TRBV27 and TRBJ1-4; no clear D gene. The CDR3 spans 16 residues. CDR1 is MNHEY and CDR2 is SMNVEV in the germline V gene (reference sequence). Between the trimmed V and J ends, which lost 2 bases and 1 base, there was a span of 11 bases. The CDR3 is CASSLIPGLTNEKLFF. For the CDR3, the DNA is TGTGCCAGCAGTTTAATCCCCGGGTTAACTAATGAAAAACTGTTTTTT.

On this clone itself: A junction boundary mismatches the germline segment, possibly from a read error. This chain connects TRBV7-8 to TRBJ2-3, with D perhaps matching TRBD2 (5 bases). Germline loops: CDR1 SGHVS, CDR2 FQNEAQ. This CDR3 has 16 amino acids. In DNA, the CDR3 is TGTGCAAGCAAGTCGGAACTAGACGTTTATTTGGCCACGCAGTATTTT. Its protein product is CASKSELDVYLATQYF.

The chain couples TRBV28 to TRBJ2-7; 9 nucleotides match TRBD2. V lost 5 bases and J lost 3; bases outside the gene matches: 8. This CDR3 is built from 15 residues. Germline-derived CDR1 and CDR2 are MDHEN and SYDVKM. The CDR3 coding sequence is TGTGCCAGCAGTAGATTAGCGGGAGTAGGCTACGAGCAGTACTTC. It specifies CASSRLAGVGYEQYF.

This clone was detected a few times. The V gene is TRBV19, the J gene TRBJ2-4; no firm D call. The CDR3 has 12 amino acids. Deletions cut 6 bases from V and 3 bases from J, with 6 bases between. From germline, CDR1 is LNHDA and CDR2 SQIVND (reference sequence). The CDR3: CASSSGKNIQYF. As DNA, the CDR3 is TGTGCCAGTAGCTCCGGCAAAAACATTCAGTACTTC.

The chain couples TRBV29-1 to TRBJ2-1, with D perhaps TRBD2 (5 bases). V was trimmed by 4 bases and J by 6 bases, leaving 16 bases between them. Germline V gives CDR1 SQVTM, CDR2 ANQGSEA. The CDR3 sequence is 14 residues long. The CDR3 sequence is CSVVRALVFNEQFF. The CDR3 nucleotides read TGCAGCGTTGTGCGAGCACTAGTGTTCAATGAGCAGTTCTTC.

The chain employs TRBV27 and TRBJ1-5; D ambiguous. The V end lost 5 bases, the J end lost 3 bases, and 5 bases lay between the germline ends. This CDR3 contains 12 residues. CDR1 is MNHEY, CDR2 SMNVEV, per germline (reference sequence). The CDR3 reads CASSTHNQPQHF. The DNA for the CDR3 is TGTGCCAGCAGTACCCACAATCAGCCCCAGCATTTT.

The rearrangement joins TRBV4-2 to TRBJ1-5, with 11 nucleotides matching TRBD1. The CDR3 spans 18 residues. The trim removed 0 bases at V and 3 bases at J, leaving 7 bases unmatched. Germline V gene data show CDR1 as LGHNA and CDR2 as YNFKEQ. The CDR3 here is CASSQERTGGFLNQPQHF. The DNA for the CDR3 is TGTGCCAGCAGCCAAGAGCGGACAGGGGGCTTCCTCAATCAGCCCCAGCATTTT.

The rearrangement links TRBV27 to TRBJ2-2, with no clear D. The CDR3 is 14 residues long. Deletions cut 7 bases from V and 5 bases from J, with 14 bases between. Per the germline V gene, CDR1 is MNHEY and CDR2 is SMNVEV (reference sequence). CDR3 coding DNA: TGTGCCAGCACAAGACACCGGAAGACCGGGGAGCTGTTTTTT. Amino acids: CASTRHRKTGELFF.

V usage is TRBV28 and J usage is TRBJ1-2; unclear D gene. CDR1 is MDHEN, CDR2 SYDVKM, per germline. The CDR3 loop spans 13 amino acids. With 4 bases removed from V and 2 bases from J, the gap between germline ends came to 8 bases. DNA for the CDR3: TGTGCCAGCAGTTACGGAGGGAACTATGGCTACACCTTC. The encoded protein is CASSYGGNYGYTF.

V and J are TRBV11-1 and TRBJ2-5; D unresolved. V was clipped by 3 bases and J by 8 bases, with 13 bases between them. The CDR3 is 13 residues long. The germline V gene encodes CDR1 SGHAT and CDR2 FQDESV (reference sequence). The DNA for the CDR3 is TGTGCCAGCAGCTTTGTGGGCTCTGACACCCAGTACTTC. It yields the protein CASSFVGSDTQYF.

This clone came up a few times. In DNA, the CDR3 is TGTGCCAGCAGCTTACTACAGGGTGGGGGCACTGAAGCTTTCTTT. This gives the protein CASSLLQGGGTEAFF. The genes are TRBV7-2 and TRBJ1-1; tentative D call: TRBD1 (6 bases). This CDR3 region has 15 residues. V was trimmed by 2 bases and J by 4 bases, leaving 14 bases between them. Looked up from germline, CDR1 is SGHTA and CDR2 is FQGNSA. Together with reference TRBV7-2 and TRBJ1-1, the CDR3 gives the full variable domain: GAGVSQSPSNKVTEKGKDVELRCDPISGHTALYWYRQSLGQGLEFLIYFQGNSAPDKSGLPSDRFSAERTGGSVSTLTIQRTQQEDSAVYLCASSLLQGGGTEAFFGQGTRLTVV.

The chain couples TRBV7-2 to TRBJ1-2, with 8 positions matching TRBD1. The germline CDR1 and CDR2 sequences are SGHTA and FQGNSA. The J segment lost 11 bases and the V segment lost 4 bases, leaving 9 bases of the junction unmatched. The CDR3 sequence is 13 residues long. CDR3 in DNA: TGTGCCAGCAGCTCAAACCCGACAGGGGTATACACCTTC. This translates into CASSSNPTGVYTF.

The gene calls are TRBV2 and TRBJ2-2; 10 nucleotides match TRBD1. Germline assignment: CDR1 SNHLY and CDR2 FYNNEI. V lost 5 bases, J lost 5 bases, and 8 bases stayed unmatched. CDR3 length: 16 amino acids. This CDR3 reads CASSLGDRGRTGELFF. The CDR3 DNA sequence: TGTGCCAGCAGTCTCGGGGACAGGGGTAGGACCGGGGAGCTGTTTTTT.

Concerning this clone itself: Other DNA variants within this sample encode the same CDR3. The V gene is TRBV27, the J gene TRBJ1-5; D is undetermined. The CDR3 sequence is 14 residues long. Trimming removed 0 bases at V and 0 bases at J, with 3 bases between. Germline CDR1 reads MNHEY; CDR2 reads SMNVEV (reference sequence). In nucleotides, the CDR3 is TGTGCCAGCAGTTTATCAGGTAGCAATCAGCCCCAGCATTTT. It is translated as CASSLSGSNQPQHF.

This sequence joins TRBV9 and TRBJ2-5, with TRBD2 as a possible D gene (6 bases). The CDR3 runs 15 residues. Trimming took off 0 bases at V and 2 bases at J, with 11 bases between the two ends. Germline V gene sequence: CDR1 SGDLS, CDR2 YYNGEE. CDR3 loop: CASSVVPGVQETQYF. CDR3 bases: TGTGCCAGCAGCGTAGTCCCGGGGGTGCAAGAGACCCAGTACTTC.

The chain recombines TRBV6-1 with TRBJ2-1; a weak D match, TRBD2 (5 bases). This CDR3 comprises 12 residues. The germline CDR1 and CDR2 sequences are MNHNS and SASEGT. V was clipped by 5 bases and J by 9 bases, with 11 bases between them. CDR3 DNA sequence: TGTGCCAGCAGTTATGGAGGTAGTGAGCAGTTCTTC. Translation gives CASSYGGSEQFF.

The chain joins TRBV4-3 to TRBJ1-3, with 7 bases identical to TRBD1. This CDR3 is 16 amino acids long. V lost 0 bases, J lost 2 bases, and 4 bases stayed unmatched. CDR1 and CDR2 (germline): LGHNA, YSLEER. The CDR3 protein is CASSQDRGQAGNTIYF. The CDR3 region has the DNA TGCGCCAGCAGCCAAGATCGTGGACAGGCTGGAAACACCATATATTTT.

The V and J genes are TRBV18 and TRBJ2-5, with D possibly matching TRBD1 (5 bases). The CDR3 spans 15 residues. Per germline, CDR1 KGHSH and CDR2 LQKENI. Trimming stripped 2 bases from V and 1 base from J, with 11 bases between. CDR3 bases: TGTGCCAGCTCACCAGGCCCAGGGATCCAAGAGACCCAGTACTTC. Its protein product is CASSPGPGIQETQYF.

The rearrangement links TRBV15 to TRBJ2-6, with TRBD2 matching over 15 bases. The length of the CDR3 is 19 residues. V was pared by 4 bases and J by 4 bases, with 8 bases of the junction left unmatched. Germline loops: CDR1 LNHNV, CDR2 YYDKDF (reference sequence). In DNA, the CDR3 is TGTGCCACCAGCATAGGACTAGCGGGAGGGCCGAGCGGGGCCAACGTCCTGACTTTC. This sequence encodes CATSIGLAGGPSGANVLTF.